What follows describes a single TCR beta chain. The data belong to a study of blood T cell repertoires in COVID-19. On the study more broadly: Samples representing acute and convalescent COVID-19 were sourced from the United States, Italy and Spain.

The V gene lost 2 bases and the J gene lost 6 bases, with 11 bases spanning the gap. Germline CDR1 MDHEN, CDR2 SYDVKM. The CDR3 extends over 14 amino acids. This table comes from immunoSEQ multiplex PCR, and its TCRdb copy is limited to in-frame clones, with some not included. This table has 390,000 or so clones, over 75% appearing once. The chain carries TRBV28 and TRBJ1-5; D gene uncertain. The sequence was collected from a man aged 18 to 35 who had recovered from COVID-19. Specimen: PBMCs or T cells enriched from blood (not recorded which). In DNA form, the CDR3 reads TGTGCCAGCAGTTTAGTACAAGGAGGTCAGCCCCAGCATTTT. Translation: CASSLVQGGQPQHF. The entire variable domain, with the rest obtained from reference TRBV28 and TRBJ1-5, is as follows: DVKVTQSSRYLVKRTGEKVFLECVQDMDHENMFWYRQDPGLGLRLIYFSYDVKMKEKGDIPEGYSVSREKKERFSLILESASTNQTSMYLCASSLVQGGQPQHFGDGTRLSIL.